This entry concerns a single T cell receptor (beta chain). The antigen is not known. This specimen comes from a study of cytomegalovirus exposure and HLA in healthy donors. About the research overall: Within the Caucasian-associated ancestry cluster were around 81% of the 300 to 450 genotyped donors. General observations from the study: Most of the TCR beta V segments (in an earlier analysis) were productive either about 87% or about 30% of the time. It was 150 to 200 TCR beta chains that were listed as cytomegalovirus-associated. In presence/absence analyses, roughly uniform sequencing depth across donors was assumed.

Both 60 Vbeta primers and 13 Jbeta primers went into the PCR. Method: immunoSEQ multiplex PCR; TCRdb's copy keeps in-frame clones and lacks some. In the table there are about 110,000 clones, 65% to 80% of which are singletons. CDR1 and CDR2 from the germline V gene are SGHNT and YYREEE (reference sequence). The V gene end was trimmed by 6 bases and the J gene end by 5 bases; junction bases not matched to a gene: 11. The CDR3 covers 16 residues. The chain has TRBV5-4 and TRBJ2-1; 10 bases line up with TRBD1. Sequenced: PBMCs. The sequence was obtained from a female donor in good health and CMV-seropositive. This CDR3 reads CASTLTGTGADNEQFF. CDR3 in DNA: TGTGCCAGCACCTTAACCGGGACAGGGGCCGACAATGAGCAGTTCTTC.